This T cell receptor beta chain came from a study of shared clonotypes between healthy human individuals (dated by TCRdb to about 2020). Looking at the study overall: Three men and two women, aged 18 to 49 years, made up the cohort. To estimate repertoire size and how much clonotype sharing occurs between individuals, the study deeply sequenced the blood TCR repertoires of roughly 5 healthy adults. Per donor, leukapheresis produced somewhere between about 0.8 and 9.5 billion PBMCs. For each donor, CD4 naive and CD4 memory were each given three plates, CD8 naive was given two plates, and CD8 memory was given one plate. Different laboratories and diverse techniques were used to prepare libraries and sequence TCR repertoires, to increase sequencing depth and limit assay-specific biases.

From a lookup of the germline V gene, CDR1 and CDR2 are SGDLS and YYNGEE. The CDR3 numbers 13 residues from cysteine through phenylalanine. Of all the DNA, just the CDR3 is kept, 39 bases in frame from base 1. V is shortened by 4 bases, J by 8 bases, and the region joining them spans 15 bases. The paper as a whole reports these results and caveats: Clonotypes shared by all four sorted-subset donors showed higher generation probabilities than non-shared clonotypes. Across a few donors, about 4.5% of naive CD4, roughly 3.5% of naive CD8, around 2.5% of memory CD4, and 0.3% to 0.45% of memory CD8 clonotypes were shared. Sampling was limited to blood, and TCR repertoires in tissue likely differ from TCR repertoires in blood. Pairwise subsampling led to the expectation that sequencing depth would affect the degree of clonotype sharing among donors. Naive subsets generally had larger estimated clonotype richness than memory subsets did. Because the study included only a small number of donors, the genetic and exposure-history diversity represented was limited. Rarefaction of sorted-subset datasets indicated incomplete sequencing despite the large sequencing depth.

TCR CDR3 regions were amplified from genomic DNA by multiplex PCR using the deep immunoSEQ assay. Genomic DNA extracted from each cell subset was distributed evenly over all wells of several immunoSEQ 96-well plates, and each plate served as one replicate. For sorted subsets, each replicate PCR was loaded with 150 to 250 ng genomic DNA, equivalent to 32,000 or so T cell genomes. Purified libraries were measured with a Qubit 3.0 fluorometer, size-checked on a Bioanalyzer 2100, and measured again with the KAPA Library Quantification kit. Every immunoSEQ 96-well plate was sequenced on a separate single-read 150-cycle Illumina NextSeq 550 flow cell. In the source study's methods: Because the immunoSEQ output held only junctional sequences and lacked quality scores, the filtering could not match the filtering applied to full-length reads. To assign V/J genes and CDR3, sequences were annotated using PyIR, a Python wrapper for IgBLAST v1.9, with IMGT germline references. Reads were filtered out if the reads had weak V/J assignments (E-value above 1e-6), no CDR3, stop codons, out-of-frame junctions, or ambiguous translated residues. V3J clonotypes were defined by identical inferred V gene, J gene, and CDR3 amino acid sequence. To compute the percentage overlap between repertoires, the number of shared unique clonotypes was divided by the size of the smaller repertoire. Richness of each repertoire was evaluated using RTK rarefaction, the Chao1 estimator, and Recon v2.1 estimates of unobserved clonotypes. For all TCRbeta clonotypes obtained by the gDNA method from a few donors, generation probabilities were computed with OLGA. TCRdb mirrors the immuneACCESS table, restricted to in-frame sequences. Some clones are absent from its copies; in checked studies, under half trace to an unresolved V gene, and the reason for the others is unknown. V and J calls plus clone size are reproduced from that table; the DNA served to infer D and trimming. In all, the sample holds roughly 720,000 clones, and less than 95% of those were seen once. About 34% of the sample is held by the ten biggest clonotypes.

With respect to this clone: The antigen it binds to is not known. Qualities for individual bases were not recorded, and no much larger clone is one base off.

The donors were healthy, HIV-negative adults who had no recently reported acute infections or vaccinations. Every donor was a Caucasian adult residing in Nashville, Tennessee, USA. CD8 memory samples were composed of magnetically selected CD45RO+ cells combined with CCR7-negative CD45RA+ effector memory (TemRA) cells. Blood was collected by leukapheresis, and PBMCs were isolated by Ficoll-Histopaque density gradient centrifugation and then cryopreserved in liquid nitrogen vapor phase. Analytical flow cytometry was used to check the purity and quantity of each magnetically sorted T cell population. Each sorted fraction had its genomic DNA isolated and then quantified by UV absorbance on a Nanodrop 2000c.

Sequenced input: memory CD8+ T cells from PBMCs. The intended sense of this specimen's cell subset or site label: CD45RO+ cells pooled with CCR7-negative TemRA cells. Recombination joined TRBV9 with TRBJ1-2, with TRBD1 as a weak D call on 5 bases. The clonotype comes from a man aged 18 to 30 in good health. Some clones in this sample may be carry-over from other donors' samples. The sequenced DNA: TGTGCCAGCAGCTTACACCCTGGGGGGGGCTACACCTTC. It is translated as CASSLHPGGGYTF. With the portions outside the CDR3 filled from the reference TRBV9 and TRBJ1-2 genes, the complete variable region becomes DSGVTQTPKHLITATGQRVTLRCSPRSGDLSVYWYQQSLDQGLQFLIQYYNGEERAKGNILERFSAQQFPDLHSELNLSSLELGDSALYFCASSLHPGGGYTFGSGTRLTVV.